This TCR beta chain was identified in a study of blood T cell repertoires in COVID-19. TCRdb keeps only in-frame clones here, not all; method: immunoSEQ multiplex PCR. The top ten hold over 5% of the sample, which has 200,000 to 300,000 clones, around 86% seen once. Trimming cost V 4 bases and J 6 bases; bases outside gene matches: 8. The CDR3 spans 15 residues. In germline, CDR1 is SGHNT, CDR2 YYREEE (reference sequence). Specimen: peripheral blood. The chain couples TRBV5-4 to TRBJ2-1, with 9 bases that match TRBD2. This receptor was obtained from a woman aged 60 to 75 with COVID-19, enrolled during active disease. The DNA for the CDR3 is TGTGCCAGCAGCCCATCTAGCGGGAAGAGCAATGAGCAGTTCTTC. It specifies CASSPSSGKSNEQFF.